This T cell receptor (beta chain) comes out of a study of blood T cell repertoires in COVID-19. For the study at large: Material from acute and convalescent COVID-19 was sourced from the United States, Italy and Spain. The cDNA or gDNA used as material had been derived from T cells, B-cell-depleted T cells, or PBMCs.

This table comes from immunoSEQ multiplex PCR, and its TCRdb copy is limited to in-frame clones, with some not included. The sample lists about 200,000 clones, roughly 90% seen once, with approximately 0.64% in the top ten. CDR1 SGDLS and CDR2 YYNGEE come from the germline V gene. V lost 4 bases and J lost 8; bases outside the gene matches: 9. The CDR3 contains 14 residues. The receptor was isolated from a man in his forties or fifties with acute or convalescent COVID-19. Source material: peripheral blood. The chain carries TRBV9 and TRBJ2-1, with 7 bases fitting TRBD2. This CDR3 is CASSPRVAGDEQFF. The CDR3 DNA is TGTGCCAGCAGCCCCCGGGTAGCGGGTGATGAGCAGTTCTTC.